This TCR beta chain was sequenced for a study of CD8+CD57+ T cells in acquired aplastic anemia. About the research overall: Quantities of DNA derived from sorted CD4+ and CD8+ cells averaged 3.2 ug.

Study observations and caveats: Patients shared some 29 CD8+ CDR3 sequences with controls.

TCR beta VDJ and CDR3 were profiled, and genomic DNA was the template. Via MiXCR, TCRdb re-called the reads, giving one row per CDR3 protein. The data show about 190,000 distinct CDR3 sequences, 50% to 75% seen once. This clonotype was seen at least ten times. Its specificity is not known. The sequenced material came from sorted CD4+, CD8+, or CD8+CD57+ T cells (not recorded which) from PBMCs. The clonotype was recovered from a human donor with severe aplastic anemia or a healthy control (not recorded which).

Here the CDR3 reads CASSLGMGQGAYEQYF. The CDR3 nucleotides read TGTGCCAGCAGCTTAGGAATGGGACAGGGGGCCTACGAGCAGTACTTC. V and J are TRBV11-2 and TRBJ2-7, with TRBD1 identical over 11 bases. This CDR3 spans 16 amino acids. Per the germline V gene, CDR1 is SGHAT and CDR2 is FQNNGV. Trimming took 1 base from V and 2 from J; bases not matched to a gene: 4.